What follows is one T cell receptor (beta chain) and its context. Some clones are missing from TCRdb's copy, which holds only in-frame ones; the method was immunoSEQ multiplex PCR. The table includes millions of clones, roughly 93% detected once. The data originate from a study of shared clonotypes between healthy human individuals. The CDR3 sequence is 18 residues long. V was pared by 3 bases and J by 4 bases, with 14 bases of the junction left unmatched. The germline CDR1 and CDR2 sequences are LNHNV and YYDKDF (reference sequence). Sequencing was performed on naive CD4+ T cells from PBMCs. Subset specified: CD45RA+ positively selected. The receptor was isolated from a man younger than 35 in good health. Some clones in this sample may be carry-over from other donors' samples. The gene calls are TRBV15 and TRBJ1-2, with 10 bases identical to TRBD1. The CDR3 DNA is TGTGCCACCAGCAGTTGGTCTGGGGGACAGGGGCAGTCCTATGGCTACACCTTC. Encoded protein: CATSSWSGGQGQSYGYTF.